This TCR beta chain was documented in a study of blood T cell repertoires in COVID-19. Participants, about 18 to 90 years old, spanned fewer than 30 US areas. Donors in Cohort 3 counted as recovered after two negative PCRs, clearance, or symptom resolution. The V gene lost 4 bases and the J gene lost 4 bases, with 14 bases spanning the gap. Germline V gene data show CDR1 as KGHSH and CDR2 as LQKENI. This CDR3 has 15 residues. As processed by the authors: Researchers report that nucleated cell counts were estimated from reference gene primer amplification. Sequencing used immunoSEQ multiplex PCR; TCRdb keeps in-frame clones, though not all of them. Clone size and V and J calls were adopted from that table, with D and trimming inferred from the DNA. In the table there are approximately 300,000 clones, roughly 90% of which are singletons.

Sequencing used PBMCs or T cells enriched from blood (not recorded which). The chain is built from TRBV18 and TRBJ2-1, with D tentatively TRBD1 (6 bases). The clonotype comes from a woman under 40 who had recovered from COVID-19. The CDR3 DNA follows: TGTGCCAGCTCACTAACCCGGGACAATTACAATGAGCAGTTCTTC. It is translated as CASSLTRDNYNEQFF.